The 21 T cell receptor beta chains below all came from one sample that was sequenced in a study of STAT5B mutations in CD4+ large granular lymphocyte leukemia. The repertoire was sequenced with immunoSEQ multiplex PCR; TCRdb's copy has only in-frame clones and lacks some. Altogether tens of thousands of clones are present, 65% to 85% being singletons, with the ten largest covering approximately 0.35%. Sequenced: CD4+ T cells from blood buffy coats. These receptors all come from a human donor in good health.

This sequence joins TRBV6-6 and TRBJ2-7; D remains ambiguous. Per the germline V gene, CDR1 is MNHNY and CDR2 is SVGAGI (reference sequence). The CDR3 contains 14 residues. With 2 bases removed from V and 7 bases from J, the gap between germline ends came to 15 bases. The CDR3 is CASSYGSLLGEQYF. The CDR3, as DNA: TGTGCCAGCAGTTACGGGTCACTTCTAGGGGAGCAGTACTTC.

The gene calls are TRBV19 and TRBJ2-5, with D hard to call. The V end was cut by 2 bases, the J end by 2 bases, with 9 bases between. Germline V CDR1 and CDR2: LNHDA, SQIVND (reference sequence). This CDR3 has 14 residues. CDR3 nucleotides: TGTGCCAGTAGTATATTCTGGGGTCAAGAGACCCAGTACTTC. Its protein product is CASSIFWGQETQYF.

CDR3 bases: TGTGCCAGCAGCCAGAGGACAGTGACTGAAGCTTTCTTT. Translating gives CASSQRTVTEAFF. The V gene is TRBV27, the J gene TRBJ1-1, with TRBD1 as a possible D gene (6 bases). Trimming left V 6 bases short and J 5 bases short, with 13 bases between. The CDR3 is 13 residues long. In germline, CDR1 is MNHEY, CDR2 SMNVEV (reference sequence).

The chain has TRBV6-6 and TRBJ2-7; 8 nucleotides align to TRBD1. The CDR3 spans 16 residues. V gave up 4 bases and J gave up 0 bases; unmatched junction bases: 8. The V gene's germline CDR1 is MNHNY and CDR2 SVGAGI (reference sequence). This chain's CDR3 is CASSSYRGSSSYEQYF. CDR3 DNA sequence: TGTGCCAGCAGTTCGTACAGGGGGAGTAGCTCCTACGAGCAGTACTTC.

This chain links TRBV7-9 with TRBJ1-2, with 7 nucleotides matching TRBD1. CDR3 length: 16 residues. J was trimmed by 8 bases and V by 5 bases; bases with no gene match: 17. Germline CDR1 SEHNR, CDR2 FQNEAQ (reference sequence). The CDR3 DNA reads TGTGCCAGCAGCCGAGACTCCGACAGGGAAGGGCCGGGCTACACCTTC. Protein product: CASSRDSDREGPGYTF.

The chain couples TRBV18 to TRBJ2-1; TRBD1 matches at 9 bases. Losses at the gene ends were 3 bases for V and 7 bases for J; bases not matched to a gene: 10. Looked up from germline, CDR1 is KGHSH and CDR2 is LQKENI. The length of the CDR3 is 16 residues. The CDR3: CASSPLETGGGNEQFF. CDR3 nucleotides: TGTGCCAGCTCACCTCTCGAGACAGGGGGTGGGAATGAGCAGTTCTTC.

The CDR3 spells CASSEARDTEAFF. The CDR3 DNA is TGTGCCAGCAGTGAAGCAAGGGACACTGAAGCTTTCTTT. V usage is TRBV6-1 and J usage is TRBJ1-1; D remains unclear. CDR3 length equals 13 residues. V was trimmed by 0 bases and J by 3 bases, leaving 5 bases between them. Per germline, CDR1 MNHNS and CDR2 SASEGT.

This clone showed up just a few times. The chain is built from TRBV4-1 and TRBJ1-1, with D perhaps matching TRBD1 (5 bases). Looked up from germline, CDR1 is MGHRA and CDR2 is YSYEKL. This CDR3 contains 14 residues. The V end lost 5 bases, the J end lost 3 bases, and 13 bases lay between the germline ends. The DNA for the CDR3 is TGCGCCAGCAGCTTCCAGCCGGGGGACACTGAAGCTTTCTTT. This encodes CASSFQPGDTEAFF.

This sequence joins TRBV5-1 and TRBJ1-2; 8 nucleotides match TRBD1. CDR3 length: 14 residues. With V trimmed by 1 base and J by 4 bases, 3 bases remained unmatched. Germline CDR1 and CDR2: SGHRS and YFSETQ. CDR3 in DNA: TGCGCCAGCAGCTTGACAGGGGGACCCTATGGCTACACCTTC. It specifies CASSLTGGPYGYTF.

The chain combines TRBV4-3 with TRBJ1-4; TRBD1 agrees at 7 bases. The CDR3 loop spans 15 amino acids. Germline V gives CDR1 LGHNA, CDR2 YSLEER. Germline trimming cut 0 bases from V and 8 bases from J; bases unmatched to any gene: 6. The CDR3 loop is CASSQEKGAGEKLFF. DNA for the CDR3: TGCGCCAGCAGCCAAGAGAAGGGGGCCGGGGAAAAACTGTTTTTT.

The rearrangement joins TRBV7-9 to TRBJ2-3; weak D call: TRBD2 (5 bases). The length of the CDR3 is 15 residues. The germline V gene has CDR1 SEHNR and CDR2 FQNEAQ (reference sequence). Deletions cut 4 bases from V and 2 bases from J, with 13 bases between. CDR3 DNA: TGTGCCAGCAGCTCGGGTAGCGTAACCACAGATACGCAGTATTTT. Amino acids: CASSSGSVTTDTQYF.

DNA of the CDR3: TGTGCCAGCAGCCGAGGGGGATGGAACACTGAAGCTTTCTTT. It encodes CASSRGGWNTEAFF. The chain has TRBV5-6 and TRBJ1-1, with D possibly being TRBD1 (6 bases). This CDR3 contains 14 residues. V lost 4 bases to trimming and J lost 1 base, with 11 bases between them. Germline loops: CDR1 SGHDT, CDR2 YYEEEE.

V usage is TRBV5-4 and J usage is TRBJ2-6; D is uncertain. The CDR3 sequence is 17 residues long. Germline CDR1 SGHNT, CDR2 YYREEE (reference sequence). V lost 4 bases and J lost 0, with 14 bases in between. The CDR3 is CASSQRLQSSGANVLTF. The CDR3 nucleotides read TGTGCCAGCAGCCAACGACTCCAGAGCTCTGGGGCCAACGTCCTGACTTTC.

This clone was detected only once. V is TRBV20-1 and J is TRBJ2-3, with D unclear. The CDR3 is 11 amino acids. The germline gives CDR1 DFQATT, CDR2 SNEGSKA (reference sequence). Trimming cost V 0 bases and J 4 bases, with 2 bases left between them. The CDR3, as DNA: TGCAGTGCTAGAGATCCAGATACGCAGTATTTT. It codes for CSARDPDTQYF.

The chain joins TRBV30 to TRBJ2-5; 8 nucleotides match TRBD2. This CDR3 is 13 amino acids long. V shed 8 bases and J 4 bases; nucleotides not matched to a gene: 9. CDR1 GTSNPN and CDR2 SVGIG come from the germline V gene (reference sequence). DNA of the CDR3: TGTGCCCTCGAGGTCGGGGGGGCAGAGACCCAGTACTTC. Translated: CALEVGGAETQYF.

This chain's CDR3 is CASSNFDRLCTDTQYF. CDR3 nucleotides: TGTGCCAGCAGCAACTTTGACAGGTTGTGCACAGATACGCAGTATTTT. The rearrangement uses TRBV21-1 and TRBJ2-3; TRBD1 was called by the table and not checked on the DNA. TRBV21-1 constitutes a pseudogene. This CDR3 comprises 16 residues.

This rearrangement joins TRBV18 to TRBJ2-1; D is unclear. This CDR3 spans 13 amino acids. Deletions cut 8 bases from V and 3 bases from J, with 11 bases between. Germline V gene data show CDR1 as KGHSH and CDR2 as LQKENI. CDR3 loop: CASTPASYNEQFF. The CDR3 DNA follows: TGTGCCAGCACCCCCGCCAGCTACAATGAGCAGTTCTTC.

This chain joins TRBV19 and TRBJ1-1, with 9 nucleotides matching TRBD1. V was pared by 6 bases and J by 4 bases, with 9 bases of the junction left unmatched. CDR3 length: 15 amino acids. CDR1 is LNHDA, CDR2 SQIVND, per germline (reference sequence). Here the CDR3 reads CASSRDRDRATEAFF. Here the CDR3 DNA reads TGTGCCAGTAGCCGTGACCGGGACAGGGCCACTGAAGCTTTCTTT.

The chain carries TRBV7-9 and TRBJ1-1; no definite D call. The CDR3 contains 15 residues. Germline V CDR1 and CDR2: SEHNR, FQNEAQ (reference sequence). V was cut by 5 bases and J by 1 base, with 14 bases left in between. The CDR3: CASSPQDVPNTEAFF. As DNA, the CDR3 is TGTGCCAGCAGCCCGCAGGACGTCCCGAACACTGAAGCTTTCTTT.

V usage is TRBV19 and J usage is TRBJ2-7, with TRBD1 as a possible D gene (6 bases). V was cut by 6 bases and J by 7 bases, with 22 bases left in between. CDR3 length: 15 amino acids. Germline CDR1 reads LNHDA; CDR2 reads SQIVND (reference sequence). As DNA, the CDR3 is TGTGCCAGTAGCCAAACCCACGCCTCAGGGACAGAGCAGTACTTC. Protein sequence: CASSQTHASGTEQYF.

Here the CDR3 DNA reads TGTGCCAGCAGCTTCACTCTAGGGGGCAATGAGCAGTTCTTC. Its translation: CASSFTLGGNEQFF. The chain carries TRBV7-9 and TRBJ2-1; D might be TRBD1 (6 bases). The CDR3 has 14 amino acids. CDR1 SEHNR and CDR2 FQNEAQ come from the germline V gene (reference sequence). V lost 3 bases to trimming and J lost 6 bases, with 12 bases between them. Full variable domain (remainder filled in from reference TRBV7-9 and TRBJ2-1): DTGVSQNPRHKITKRGQNVTFRCDPISEHNRLYWYRQTLGQGPEFLTYFQNEAQLEKSRLLSDRFSAERPKGSFSTLEIQRTEQGDSAMYLCASSFTLGGNEQFFGPGTRLTVL.